The TCR beta chain under discussion was sequenced for a study of blood T cells in healthy people across ages. The CDR3 is 16 amino acids. The trim removed 4 bases at V and 7 bases at J, leaving 11 bases unmatched. CDR1 and CDR2 (germline): SGHTA, FQGNSA. Next came a second PCR, run for about 6 to 11 cycles, which used a sample-barcoded 5' primer along with a J-beta primer mix. TCRdb re-called the 5' RACE reads with MiXCR, one entry per CDR3 protein. The sample contains roughly 800,000 distinct CDR3 sequences, roughly 60% of which appear only once. Material for sequencing was blood. The clonotype originates from a man younger than 40 in good health. This chain joins TRBV7-2 and TRBJ2-1; 9 nucleotides agree with TRBD2. The CDR3 region is CASSSPVAGVLNEQFF. CDR3 in DNA: TGTGCCAGCAGCTCCCCGGTAGCGGGAGTTCTTAATGAGCAGTTCTTC.